These 4 T cell receptor beta chains came from one sample sequenced in a study of identical twins' blood T cells. Using its own MiXCR run on the 5' RACE reads, TCRdb lists one record per CDR3 protein. This sample has 350,000 to 400,000 distinct CDR3 sequences, with roughly 31% found just once. Sequencing was performed on PBMCs. All receptors come from a woman aged 18 to 50 in good health.

The gene calls are TRBV18 and TRBJ2-1; D unresolved. Trimming stripped 3 bases from V and 5 bases from J, with 11 bases between. Germline V gene sequence: CDR1 KGHSH, CDR2 LQKENI. The CDR3 has 14 amino acids. DNA for the CDR3: TGTGCCAGCTCACCCTTAGCAGTCGACAATGAGCAGTTCTTC. Translation: CASSPLAVDNEQFF.

The chain is built from TRBV5-6 and TRBJ2-2; 7 bases agree with TRBD1. V was clipped by 4 bases and J by 5 bases; unmatched bases: 5. Per germline, CDR1 SGHDT and CDR2 YYEEEE. The CDR3 consists of 14 residues. CDR3: CASSPGTVTGELFF. CDR3 in DNA: TGTGCCAGCAGCCCAGGGACAGTTACCGGGGAGCTGTTTTTT.

The gene calls are TRBV28 and TRBJ1-5; D is unresolved. CDR1 is MDHEN and CDR2 is SYDVKM in the germline V gene. The CDR3 contains 13 residues. The V gene lost 3 bases and the J gene lost 12 bases, with 15 bases spanning the gap. The CDR3 sequence is CASSFSVMSFQHF. CDR3 coding DNA: TGTGCCAGCAGTTTTTCGGTTATGAGTTTCCAGCATTTT. Complete variable domain (other parts from reference TRBV28 and TRBJ1-5): DVKVTQSSRYLVKRTGEKVFLECVQDMDHENMFWYRQDPGLGLRLIYFSYDVKMKEKGDIPEGYSVSREKKERFSLILESASTNQTSMYLCASSFSVMSFQHFGDGTRLSIL.

This chain connects TRBV5-1 to TRBJ1-2; D not resolved. V was shortened by 0 bases and J by 2 bases, with 8 bases between the two germline ends. Germline V gives CDR1 SGHRS, CDR2 YFSETQ. The CDR3 is 14 amino acids. CDR3 sequence reads: CASSLVQRNYGYTF. The DNA for the CDR3 is TGCGCCAGCAGCTTGGTTCAGAGAAACTATGGCTACACCTTC. The whole variable domain, remainder taken from reference TRBV5-1 and TRBJ1-2, is KAGVTQTPRYLIKTRGQQVTLSCSPISGHRSVSWYQQTPGQGLQFLFEYFSETQRNKGNFPGRFSGRQFSNSRSEMNVSTLELGDSALYLCASSLVQRNYGYTFGSGTRLTVV.